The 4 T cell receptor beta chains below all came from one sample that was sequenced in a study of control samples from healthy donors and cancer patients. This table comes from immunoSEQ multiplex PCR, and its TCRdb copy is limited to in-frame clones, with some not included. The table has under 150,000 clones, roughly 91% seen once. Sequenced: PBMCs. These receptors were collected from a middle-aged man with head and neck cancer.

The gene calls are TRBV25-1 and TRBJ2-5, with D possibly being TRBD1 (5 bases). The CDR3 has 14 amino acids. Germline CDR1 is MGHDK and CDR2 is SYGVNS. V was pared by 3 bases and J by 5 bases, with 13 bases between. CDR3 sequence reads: CASSDPSGFETQYF. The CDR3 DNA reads TGTGCCAGCAGTGATCCTTCAGGGTTCGAGACCCAGTACTTC. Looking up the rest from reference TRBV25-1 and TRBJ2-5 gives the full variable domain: EADIYQTPRYLVIGTGKKITLECSQTMGHDKMYWYQQDPGMELHLIHYSYGVNSTEKGDLSSESTVSRIRTEHFPLTLESARPSHTSQYLCASSDPSGFETQYFGPGTRLLVL.

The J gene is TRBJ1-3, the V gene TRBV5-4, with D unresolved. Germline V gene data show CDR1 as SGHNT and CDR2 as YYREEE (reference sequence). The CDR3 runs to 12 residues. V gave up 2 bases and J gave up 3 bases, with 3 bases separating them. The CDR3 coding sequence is TGTGCCAGCAGCTTTGGTGGAAACACCATATATTTT. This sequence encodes CASSFGGNTIYF. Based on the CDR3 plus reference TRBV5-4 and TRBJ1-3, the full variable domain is ETGVTQSPTHLIKTRGQQVTLRCSSQSGHNTVSWYQQALGQGPQFIFQYYREEENGRGNFPPRFSGLQFPNYSSELNVNALELDDSALYLCASSFGGNTIYFGEGSWLTVV.

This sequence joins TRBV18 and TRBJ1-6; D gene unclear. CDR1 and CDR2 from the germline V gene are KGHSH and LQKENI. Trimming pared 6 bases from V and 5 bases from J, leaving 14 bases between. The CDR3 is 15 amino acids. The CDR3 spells CASSPVAGDNSPLHF. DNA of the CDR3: TGTGCCAGCTCCCCAGTAGCAGGTGATAATTCACCCCTCCACTTT.

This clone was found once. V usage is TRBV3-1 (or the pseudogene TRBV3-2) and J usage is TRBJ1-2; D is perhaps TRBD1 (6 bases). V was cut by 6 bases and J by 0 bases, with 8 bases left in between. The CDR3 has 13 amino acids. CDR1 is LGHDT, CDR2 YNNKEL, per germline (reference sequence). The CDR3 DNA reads TGTGCCAGCAGGCACAGGGCTAACTATGGCTACACCTTC. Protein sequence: CASRHRANYGYTF.